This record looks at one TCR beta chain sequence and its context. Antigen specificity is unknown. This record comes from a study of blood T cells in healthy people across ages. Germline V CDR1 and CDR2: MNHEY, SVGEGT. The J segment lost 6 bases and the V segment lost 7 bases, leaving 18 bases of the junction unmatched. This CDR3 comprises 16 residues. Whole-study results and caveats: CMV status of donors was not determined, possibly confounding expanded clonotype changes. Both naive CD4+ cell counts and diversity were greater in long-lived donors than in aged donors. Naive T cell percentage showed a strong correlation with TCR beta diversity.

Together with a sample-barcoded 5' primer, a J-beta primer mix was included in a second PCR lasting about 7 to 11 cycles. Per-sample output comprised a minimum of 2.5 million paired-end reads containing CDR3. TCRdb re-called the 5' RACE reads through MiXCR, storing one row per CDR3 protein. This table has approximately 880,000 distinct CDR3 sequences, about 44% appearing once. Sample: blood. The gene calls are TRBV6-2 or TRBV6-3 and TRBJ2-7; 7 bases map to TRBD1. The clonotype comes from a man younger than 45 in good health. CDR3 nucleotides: TGTGCCAGCACGGTTGGAAGGCGGACAGGCCTTCCCGAGCAGTACTTC. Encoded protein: CASTVGRRTGLPEQYF.